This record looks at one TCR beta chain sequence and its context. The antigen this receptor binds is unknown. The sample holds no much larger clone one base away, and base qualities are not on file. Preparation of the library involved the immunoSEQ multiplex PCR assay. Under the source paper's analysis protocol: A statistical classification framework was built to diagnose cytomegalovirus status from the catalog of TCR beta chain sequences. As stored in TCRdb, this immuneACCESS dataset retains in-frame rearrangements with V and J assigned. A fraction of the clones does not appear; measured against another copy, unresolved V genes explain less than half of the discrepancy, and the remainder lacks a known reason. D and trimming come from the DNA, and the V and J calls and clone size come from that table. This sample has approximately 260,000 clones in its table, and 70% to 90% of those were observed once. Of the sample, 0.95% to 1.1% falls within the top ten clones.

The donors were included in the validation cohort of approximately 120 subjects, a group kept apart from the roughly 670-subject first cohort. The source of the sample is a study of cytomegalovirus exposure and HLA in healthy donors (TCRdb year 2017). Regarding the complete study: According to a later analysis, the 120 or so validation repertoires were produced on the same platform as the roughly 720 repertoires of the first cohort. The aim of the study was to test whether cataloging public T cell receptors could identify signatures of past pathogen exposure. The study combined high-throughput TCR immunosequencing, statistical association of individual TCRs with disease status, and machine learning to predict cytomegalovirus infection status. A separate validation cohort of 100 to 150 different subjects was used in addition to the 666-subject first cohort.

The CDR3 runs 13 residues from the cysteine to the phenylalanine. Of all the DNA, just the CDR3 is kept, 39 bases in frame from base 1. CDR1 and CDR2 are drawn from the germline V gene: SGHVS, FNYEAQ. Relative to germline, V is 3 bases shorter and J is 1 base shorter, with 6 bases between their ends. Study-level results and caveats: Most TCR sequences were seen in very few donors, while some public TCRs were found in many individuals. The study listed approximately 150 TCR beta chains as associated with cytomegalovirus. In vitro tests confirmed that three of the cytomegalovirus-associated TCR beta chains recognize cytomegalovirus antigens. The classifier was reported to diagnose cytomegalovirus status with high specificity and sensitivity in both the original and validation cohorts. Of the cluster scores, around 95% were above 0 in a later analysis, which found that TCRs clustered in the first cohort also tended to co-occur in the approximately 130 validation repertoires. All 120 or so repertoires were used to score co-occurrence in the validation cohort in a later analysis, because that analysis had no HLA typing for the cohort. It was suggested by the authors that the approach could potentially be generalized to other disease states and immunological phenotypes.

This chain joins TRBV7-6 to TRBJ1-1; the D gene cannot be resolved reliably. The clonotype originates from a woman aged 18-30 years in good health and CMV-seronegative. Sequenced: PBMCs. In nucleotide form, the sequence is TGTGCCAGCAGCTTGGCAGAGAACACTGAAGCTTTCTTT. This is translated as CASSLAENTEAFF.